This T cell receptor (beta chain) was sequenced in a study of shared clonotypes between healthy human individuals (TCRdb year 2020). In terms of the full investigation: A couple of women and a few men aged 18 to 49 years were included in the cohort. Per donor, three plates each were used for CD4 naive and CD4 memory, two for CD8 naive, and one for CD8 memory. The study deeply sequenced blood TCR repertoires of five healthy adults to estimate repertoire size and the extent of clonotype sharing between individuals. To increase sequencing depth and limit assay-specific biases, different laboratories used diverse techniques to prepare libraries and sequence TCR repertoires. Each donor's leukapheresis produced roughly between roughly 0.85 and 9.5 billion PBMCs.

Using the deep immunoSEQ assay, TCR CDR3 regions were amplified from genomic DNA by multiplex PCR. Genomic DNA extracted from each cell subset was distributed evenly over all wells of several immunoSEQ 96-well plates, and each plate served as one replicate. For sorted subsets, each replicate PCR was loaded with roughly 0.2 ug genomic DNA, equivalent to 30,000 to 35,000 T cell genomes. Purified libraries were measured with a Qubit 3.0 fluorometer, size-checked on a Bioanalyzer 2100, and measured again with the KAPA Library Quantification kit. Every immunoSEQ 96-well plate was sequenced on a separate single-read 150-cycle Illumina NextSeq 550 flow cell. The study's own analysis went as follows. Because the immunoSEQ output included only junctional sequences and no quality scores, the filtering could not be the same as the filtering used for full-length reads. To assign V/J genes and CDR3, sequences were annotated using PyIR, a Python wrapper for IgBLAST v1.9, with IMGT germline references. Reads with weak V/J assignments (E-value above 1e-6), missing CDR3, stop codons, out-of-frame junctions, or ambiguous translated residues were removed. V3J clonotypes were defined as sequences sharing the same inferred V gene, J gene, and CDR3 amino acid sequence. Percentage overlap between repertoires was calculated by dividing the number of shared unique clonotypes by the size of the smaller repertoire. Three approaches were used to assess repertoire richness: RTK rarefaction, the Chao1 estimator, and Recon v2.1 estimates of unobserved clonotypes. Generation probabilities were computed with OLGA for all TCRbeta clonotypes obtained by the gDNA method from a handful of donors. This immuneACCESS table, as held by TCRdb, lists in-frame sequences with V and J called but not all clones. Of the missing ones, under half trace to an unresolved V gene in checked studies; the others have no known cause. The V and J calls and clone size come from that table; D and trimming were worked out from the DNA. Present in this sample are around 510,000 clones, 90% to 97% of which were seen just once. The ten top clones hold nearly 0.065% of the sample.

General study outcomes and caveats: Based on pairwise subsampling, the degree of clonotype sharing among donors was expected to be affected by sequencing depth. Estimated clonotype richness was generally larger for naive than for memory subsets. Sampling was restricted to blood, and TCR repertoires in tissue are likely to differ from TCR repertoires in blood. Compared with non-shared clonotypes, clonotypes shared by all four sorted-subset donors had higher generation probabilities. Because the study included a small number of donors, the genetic and exposure-history diversity represented was limited. Incomplete sequencing was indicated by rarefaction of sorted-subset datasets, despite the large sequencing depth. Across a handful of donors, approximately 4.9% of naive CD4, roughly 3.8% of naive CD8, roughly 2.3% of memory CD4, and about 0.4% of memory CD8 clonotypes were shared.

As concerns this clone: The target of this receptor is not known. Base-call qualities are not available, and no considerably larger clone is one nucleotide away.

The donors were healthy, HIV-negative adults who had no recently reported acute infections or vaccinations. All donors were Caucasian adults living in Nashville, Tennessee, USA. CD4+ T cells were enriched by magnetic negative selection; naive cells were then positively selected on CD45RA, and the negative fraction formed the memory subset. After blood collection by leukapheresis, PBMCs were isolated using Ficoll-Histopaque density gradient centrifugation and then cryopreserved in the vapor phase of liquid nitrogen. Analytical flow cytometry was used to check the purity and quantity of each magnetically sorted T cell population. Each sorted fraction had its genomic DNA isolated and then quantified by UV absorbance on a Nanodrop 2000c. The sequenced material came from naive CD4+ T cells sorted from blood. In light of the paper, this sample's cell subset or site label describes: CD45RA+ positively selected. The clonotype comes from a woman aged 30 to 39 in good health.

For the CDR3, the sequence is CASSLGLAGVYEQFF. The DNA reads as follows: TGTGCCAGCAGCCTAGGACTAGCGGGAGTCTATGAGCAGTTCTTC. Here the chain combines TRBV5-4 and TRBJ2-1, with 13 junctional bases fitting TRBD2. Based on the germline V gene (reference sequence), the CDR1 and CDR2 sequences are SGHNT and YYREEE. V is cut back by 4 bases and J by 8 bases, with 6 bases in the junction unmatched. The CDR3 runs 15 amino acids, cysteine and phenylalanine included. Only CDR3 DNA is held: 45 bases, read in frame from base 1.